The present entry profiles one T cell receptor beta chain with its context. Clones were read by immunoSEQ multiplex PCR, and TCRdb kept only the in-frame ones, dropping some. This repertoire shows some 83,000 clones, around 85% found once; its top ten account for approximately 7%. Looked up from germline, CDR1 is LNHDA and CDR2 is SQIVND (reference sequence). Trimming removed 6 bases at V and 2 bases at J, with 13 bases between. The CDR3 is 14 residues long. These data belong to a study of OX40 agonist ivuxolimab in advanced cancers. The rearrangement joins TRBV19 to TRBJ1-2; a possible D gene is TRBD1 (6 bases). The sample in question was CD4+ or CD8+ T cells sorted from blood, obtained in a trial of the OX40 agonist ivuxolimab. This clonotype was sampled from an adult with an advanced solid tumor such as melanoma, head and neck, liver or kidney cancer. The DNA for the CDR3 is TGTGCCAGTAGCAGCCCGGGACACAACTATGGCTACACCTTC. Residues: CASSSPGHNYGYTF.